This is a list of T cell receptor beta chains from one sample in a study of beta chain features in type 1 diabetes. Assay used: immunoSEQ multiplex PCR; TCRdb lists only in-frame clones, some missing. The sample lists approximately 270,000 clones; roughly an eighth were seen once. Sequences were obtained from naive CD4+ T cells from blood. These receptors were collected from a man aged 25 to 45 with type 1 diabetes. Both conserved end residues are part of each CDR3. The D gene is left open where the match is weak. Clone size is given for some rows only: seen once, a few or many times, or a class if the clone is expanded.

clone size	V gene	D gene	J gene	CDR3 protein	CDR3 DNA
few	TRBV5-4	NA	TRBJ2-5	CASSLWGPETQYF	TGTGCCAGCAGCTTGTGGGGGCCGGAGACCCAGTACTTC
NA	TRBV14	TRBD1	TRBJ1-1	CASSHQTGRNTEAFF	TGTGCCAGCAGCCATCAGACAGGGCGGAACACTGAAGCTTTCTTT
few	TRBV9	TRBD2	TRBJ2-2	CASSPLGLAGNTGELFF	TGTGCCAGCAGCCCGCTGGGACTAGCAGGGAACACCGGGGAGCTGTTTTTT
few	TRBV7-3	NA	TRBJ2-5	CASSLADQETQYF	TGTGCCAGCAGCTTAGCAGACCAAGAGACCCAGTACTTC
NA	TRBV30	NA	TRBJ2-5	CAWSPTAQETQYF	TGTGCCTGGAGTCCGACAGCCCAAGAGACCCAGTACTTC
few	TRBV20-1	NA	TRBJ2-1	CSASQAFEQFF	TGCAGTGCTAGTCAAGCTTTTGAGCAGTTCTTC
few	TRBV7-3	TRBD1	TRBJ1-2	CASSLRQGGGYTF	TGTGCCAGCAGCTTACGGCAGGGGGGAGGCTACACCTTC
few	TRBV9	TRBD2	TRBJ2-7	CASSVTSGSYEQYF	TGTGCCAGCAGCGTAACTAGCGGGAGCTACGAGCAGTACTTC
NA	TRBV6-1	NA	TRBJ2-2	CASKRGGAPGELFF	TGTGCCAGCAAACGAGGGGGGGCTCCCGGGGAGCTGTTTTTT
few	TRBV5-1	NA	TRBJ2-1	CASSFSIGGAGSLNEQFF	TGCGCCAGCAGCTTTTCAATTGGGGGGGCGGGGTCTTTGAATGAGCAGTTCTTC
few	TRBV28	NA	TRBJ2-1	CASRTRSYNEQFF	TGTGCCAGCAGGACTAGATCCTACAATGAGCAGTTCTTC
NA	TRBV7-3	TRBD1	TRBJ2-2	CASSAPGTDTGELFF	TGTGCCAGCAGCGCCCCCGGGACAGACACCGGGGAGCTGTTTTTT
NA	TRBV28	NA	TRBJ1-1	CASSFPGQREAFF	TGTGCCAGCAGTTTCCCCGGCCAGAGGGAAGCTTTCTTT
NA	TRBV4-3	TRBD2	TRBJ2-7	CASSQGLAGTSSSYEQYF	TGCGCCAGCAGCCAAGGACTAGCGGGAACGTCTTCCTCCTACGAGCAGTACTTC
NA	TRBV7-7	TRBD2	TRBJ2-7	CASSSGLATEQYF	TGTGCTAGCAGCTCAGGACTAGCAACCGAGCAGTACTTC
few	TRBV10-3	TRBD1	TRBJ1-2	CAMTGVSGYGYTF	TGTGCCATGACAGGGGTTTCGGGATATGGCTACACCTTC
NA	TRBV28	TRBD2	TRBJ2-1	CASSLAGGRNEQFF	TGTGCCAGCAGTCTAGCGGGAGGTCGTAATGAGCAGTTCTTC
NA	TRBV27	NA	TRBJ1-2	CASSFLRGYGYTF	TGTGCCAGCAGTTTCCTCCGGGGCTATGGCTACACCTTC
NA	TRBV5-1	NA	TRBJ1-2	CASSPQGNGGYTF	TGCGCCAGCAGCCCGCAGGGGAATGGTGGCTACACCTTC
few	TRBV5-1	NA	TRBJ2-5	CASRGGTRQETQYF	TGCGCCAGCAGGGGCGGGACTCGGCAAGAGACCCAGTACTTC
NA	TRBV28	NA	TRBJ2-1	CASSVLAEQFF	TGTGCCAGCAGTGTCCTAGCGGAGCAGTTCTTC
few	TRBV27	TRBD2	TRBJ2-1	CASSFHTSGRLYNEQFF	TGTGCCAGCAGTTTTCACACTAGCGGGAGGCTCTACAATGAGCAGTTCTTC
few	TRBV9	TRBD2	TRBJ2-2	CASSVDGGSITGELFF	TGTGCCAGCAGCGTAGACGGCGGGAGTATAACCGGGGAGCTGTTTTTT
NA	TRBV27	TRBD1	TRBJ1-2	CASSTTGYGYTF	TGTGCCAGCAGTACGACAGGGTATGGCTACACCTTC
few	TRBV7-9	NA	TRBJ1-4	CASSAQGRIVGEKLFF	TGTGCCAGCAGCGCCCAGGGTAGAATCGTTGGTGAAAAACTGTTTTTT
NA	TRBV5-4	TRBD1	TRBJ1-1	CASSLGTGEAFF	TGTGCCAGCAGCCTAGGGACAGGTGAAGCTTTCTTT
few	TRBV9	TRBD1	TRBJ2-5	CASSVGDREQETQYF	TGTGCCAGCAGCGTAGGTGACAGGGAGCAAGAGACCCAGTACTTC
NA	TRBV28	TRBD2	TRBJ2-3	CASSSPSGRTQYF	TGTGCCAGCAGTTCTCCTAGCGGGAGGACGCAGTATTTT
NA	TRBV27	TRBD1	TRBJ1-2	CASSLLWGQDYGYTF	TGTGCCAGCAGTTTGCTTTGGGGACAGGACTATGGCTACACCTTC
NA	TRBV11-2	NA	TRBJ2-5	CASSLGVGRQETQYF	TGTGCCAGCAGCTTAGGGGTAGGGAGGCAAGAGACCCAGTACTTC
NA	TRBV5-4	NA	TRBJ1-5	CASSLDRHNQPQHF	TGTGCCAGCAGCTTGGACAGGCACAATCAGCCCCAGCATTTT